This is a list of T cell receptor beta chains from one sample in a study of CXCR3-negative and CXCR3-positive naive CD8 T cells. TCRdb re-analyzed the 5' RACE reads; it lists each CDR3 protein once, without DNA. Its listing shows roughly 110,000 distinct CDR3 sequences. The sequenced sample consisted of naive CXCR3+ CD8+ T cells from blood. The source is a human donor in good health. Some clones in this sample may be carry-over from other donors' samples. The CDR3 runs from the conserved cysteine through the conserved F or W.

j_gene,v_gene,CDR3aa
TRBJ1-1,TRBV29-1,CSVGPGQLSGEAFF
TRBJ2-6,TRBV30,CAWSGGASGANVLTF
TRBJ2-3,TRBV23-1,CASSQSQDILRTDTQYF
TRBJ2-1,TRBV3-1,CASSQAESGRITEQFF
TRBJ1-2,TRBV29-1,CSVEVYYGYTF
TRBJ2-1,TRBV6-5,CASSSSSGSTYNEQFF
TRBJ2-7,TRBV12-3/TRBV12-4,CASTATGLASSSYEQYF
TRBJ2-5,TRBV5-1,CASRLIRDHPSTETQYF
TRBJ1-2,TRBV29-1,CSVPPAGTYGYTF
TRBJ2-2,TRBV15,CATGTGVSTGELFF
TRBJ2-5,TRBV12-3/TRBV12-4,CASSPGPETQYF
TRBJ1-1,TRBV7-9,CASSLDGLLNTEAFF
TRBJ2-5,TRBV29-1,CSVETGVEETQYF
TRBJ2-7,TRBV5-1,CASSLEQNPYEQYF
TRBJ2-3,TRBV28,CASSLDYRNTDTQYF
TRBJ1-1,TRBV9,CASSAQGSTEAFF
TRBJ2-2,TRBV7-9,CASSTSNTGGLFF
TRBJ2-2,TRBV7-9,CASSLGRGLTGELFF
TRBJ2-1,TRBV20-1,CSARGTNNNEQFF
TRBJ2-7,TRBV5-6,CASSLGRDVEQYF